These 27 T cell receptor beta chains share one sample of origin, sequenced in a study of cytomegalovirus exposure and HLA in healthy donors. Generated by immunoSEQ multiplex PCR, the TCRdb table keeps only in-frame clones and is missing some. The top ten clones hold 1.4% to 1.5% of a sample with 150,000 to 200,000 clones, about 83% of them seen once. The sample consisted of PBMCs. These receptors all stem from a woman under 30 in good health and CMV-seronegative.

The V call is TRBV6-5, the J call TRBJ2-5, with D possibly TRBD2 on 6 matching bases. V was pared by 0 bases and J by 4 bases, with 15 bases between. Germline V lookup: CDR1 MNHEY, CDR2 SVGAGI. The CDR3 is 16 amino acids. DNA of the CDR3: TGTGCCAGCAGTTACTCAATCGTCTGGGGAGGAGAGACCCAGTACTTC. Amino acids: CASSYSIVWGGETQYF.

This clone is a singleton in its sample. The chain recombines TRBV4-1 with TRBJ2-7; D call uncertain. This CDR3 has 14 amino acids. Germline V gives CDR1 MGHRA, CDR2 YSYEKL. The germline V and J ends were trimmed by 7 bases and 6 bases, with 19 bases remaining between them. CDR3 coding DNA: TGCGCCAGCACCCCCATAGGTAGGAGTGGCGAGCAGTACTTC. Translating it yields CASTPIGRSGEQYF.

The J gene is TRBJ2-5, the V gene TRBV2; 9 positions agree with TRBD2. Matching the DNA end better, TRBJ2-7 makes the J call doubtful. Germline-derived CDR1 and CDR2 are SNHLY and FYNNEI. The CDR3 extends over 13 amino acids. The CDR3 here is CASSVLAGYEQYF. The CDR3 region has the DNA TGTGCCAGCAGTGTCCTAGCGGGGTACGAGCAGTACTTC.

V is TRBV6-5 and J is TRBJ2-7; weak D call: TRBD2 (5 bases). Germline-derived CDR1 and CDR2 are MNHEY and SVGAGI. V lost 4 bases to trimming and J lost 3 bases, with 13 bases between them. The CDR3 runs to 14 residues. CDR3 sequence reads: CASSSGLLFYEQYF. As DNA, the CDR3 is TGTGCCAGCAGTTCCGGACTTTTATTCTACGAGCAGTACTTC.

The rearrangement uses TRBV4-1 and TRBJ1-1; possibly TRBD1 for D (6 bases). Between the trimmed V and J ends, which lost 8 bases and 2 bases, there was a span of 18 bases. CDR1 is MGHRA and CDR2 is YSYEKL in the germline V gene. This CDR3 spans 15 amino acids. CDR3: CASAHSQGLNTEAFF. CDR3 nucleotides: TGCGCCAGCGCCCACTCCCAGGGGCTAAACACTGAAGCTTTCTTT.

This clone was seen only once. The chain recombines TRBV29-1 with TRBJ2-5; the match to TRBD1 covers 9 bases. With V trimmed by 7 bases and J by 5 bases, 8 bases remained unmatched. The germline V gene has CDR1 SQVTM and CDR2 ANQGSEA. CDR3 length: 13 amino acids. CDR3 residues: CSGDRGAWETQYF. CDR3 DNA sequence: TGCAGCGGAGACAGGGGGGCATGGGAGACCCAGTACTTC.

This clone has more than one count but fewer than ten. The chain uses TRBV4-1 and TRBJ2-7; D is uncertain. Looked up from germline, CDR1 is MGHRA and CDR2 is YSYEKL. The length of the CDR3 is 14 residues. V lost 2 bases and J 1 base, leaving 9 bases between the germline ends. The CDR3 is CASSQIPLSYEQYF. The CDR3 DNA reads as TGCGCCAGCAGCCAAATCCCTTTATCCTACGAGCAGTACTTC.

V is TRBV5-6 and J is TRBJ1-5, with 7 bases matching TRBD1. Germline trimming cut 3 bases from V and 4 bases from J; bases unmatched to any gene: 1. Germline lookup yields CDR1 SGHDT and CDR2 YYEEEE. The CDR3 is 13 residues long. The CDR3 spells CASSSGGNQPQHF. The CDR3 coding sequence is TGTGCCAGCAGCTCAGGGGGAAATCAGCCCCAGCATTTT. Filled out from reference TRBV5-6 and TRBJ1-5, the complete variable domain reads DAGVTQSPTHLIKTRGQQVTLRCSPKSGHDTVSWYQQALGQGPQFIFQYYEEEERQRGNFPDRFSGHQFPNYSSELNVNALLLGDSALYLCASSSGGNQPQHFGDGTRLSIL.

J is TRBJ1-5 and V is TRBV6-5; tentative D call: TRBD1 (5 bases). Trimming pared 5 bases from V and 3 bases from J, leaving 14 bases between. In germline, CDR1 is MNHEY, CDR2 SVGAGI. The CDR3 is 15 amino acids. DNA of the CDR3: TGTGCCAGCAGTCCCAGGGTAGGTGACAATCAGCCCCAGCATTTT. This codes for CASSPRVGDNQPQHF.

The chain has TRBV6-5 and TRBJ1-1; 8 bases are shared with TRBD1. Trimming removed 4 bases from V and 1 base from J; junction bases left unmatched: 5. Germline assignment: CDR1 MNHEY and CDR2 SVGAGI. The CDR3 has 15 amino acids. CDR3 coding DNA: TGTGCCAGCAGTTTGGACAGGGACCAGAACACTGAAGCTTTCTTT. It encodes CASSLDRDQNTEAFF.

The chain has TRBV4-1 and TRBJ1-1; 8 nucleotides align to TRBD1. V lost 4 bases and J lost 5; bases outside the gene matches: 3. In germline, CDR1 is MGHRA, CDR2 YSYEKL. This CDR3 comprises 13 residues. The CDR3 DNA sequence: TGCGCCAGCAGCCCGACAGGGGTAACTGAAGCTTTCTTT. This encodes CASSPTGVTEAFF.

This chain uses TRBV6-1 with TRBJ2-3; 9 nucleotides agree with TRBD2. V gave up 5 bases and J gave up 0 bases; unmatched junction bases: 3. The CDR3 totals 15 residues. Germline CDR1 MNHNS, CDR2 SASEGT. The CDR3 nucleotides are TGTGCCAGCAGTCTAGCGGGGTTTAGCACAGATACGCAGTATTTT. Translating gives CASSLAGFSTDTQYF.

The chain recombines TRBV11-1 with TRBJ1-1, with 9 bases aligning to TRBD1. CDR3 size: 14 residues. V dropped 5 bases and J dropped 5; count of bases not matched to a gene: 6. CDR1 and CDR2 (germline): SGHAT, FQDESV (reference sequence). The DNA for the CDR3 is TGTGCCAGCAGCCAAACAGGGGGCCGGACTGAAGCTTTCTTT. It is translated as CASSQTGGRTEAFF. The full variable domain, its missing parts supplied by reference TRBV11-1 and TRBJ1-1, is EAEVAQSPRYKITEKSQAVAFWCDPISGHATLYWYRQILGQGPELLVQFQDESVVDDSQLPKDRFSAERLKGVDSTLKIQPAELGDSAMYLCASSQTGGRTEAFFGQGTRLTVV.

This chain uses TRBV7-7 with TRBJ2-7; no clear D gene. Germline values: CDR1 SSHAT, CDR2 FNYEAQ (reference sequence). V lost 1 base and J lost 0, with 7 bases in between. CDR3 size: 14 residues. The CDR3 sequence is CASSLDSSSYEQYF. CDR3 bases: TGTGCCAGCAGCTTAGACTCAAGCTCCTACGAGCAGTACTTC.

The sample holds one count of this clone. J is TRBJ1-2 and V is TRBV10-3; TRBD1 matches at 12 bases. This CDR3 has 15 amino acids. The J segment lost 6 bases and the V segment lost 4 bases, leaving 6 bases of the junction unmatched. Germline V gene lookup returns CDR1 ENHRY and CDR2 SYGVKD. Here the CDR3 reads CAISVMGDRGHGYTF. The CDR3 DNA sequence: TGTGCCATCAGTGTAATGGGGGACAGGGGGCATGGCTACACCTTC.

This clone appeared a few times. This sequence joins TRBV21-1 and TRBJ2-7; the DNA was not compared with TRBD2, the D call given in the table. TRBV21-1 is marked as a pseudogene. CDR3 length: 12 residues. DNA of the CDR3: TGTGCCAGCAGCTCCGGGGTGTACGAGCAGTACTTC. Protein product: CASSSGVYEQYF.

This clone has just a few counts. The chain joins TRBV11-2 to TRBJ2-1; perhaps TRBD2 as D (5 bases). This CDR3 has 15 residues. With 6 bases removed from V and 3 bases from J, the gap between germline ends came to 15 bases. Germline CDR1 is SGHAT and CDR2 is FQNNGV. The CDR3 bases are TGTGCCAGCAGGGCACCCGGGGTAAACTACAATGAGCAGTTCTTC. This translates into CASRAPGVNYNEQFF.

The CDR3 nucleotides read TGTGCCAGCAGGTCCAATTTTTGGCAGGCGAACACTGAAGCTTTCTTT. This sequence encodes CASRSNFWQANTEAFF. The chain couples TRBV7-7 to TRBJ1-1; the D is unclear. Germline V lookup: CDR1 SSHAT, CDR2 FNYEAQ (reference sequence). The CDR3 is 16 residues long. V was cut by 6 bases and J by 1 base, with 18 bases left in between.

The CDR3 DNA is TGTGCCAGCAGTCTTTCTCTCGGGGTAAACATTCAGTACTTC. Amino acid sequence: CASSLSLGVNIQYF. The V and J genes are TRBV2 and TRBJ2-4, with TRBD2 as a possible D gene (5 bases). The germline V and J ends were trimmed by 5 bases and 6 bases, with 14 bases remaining between them. Looked up from germline, CDR1 is SNHLY and CDR2 is FYNNEI. CDR3 size: 14 residues.

The V call is TRBV14, the J call TRBJ1-6, with 8 bases that match TRBD1. The junction had 5 bases not matched to a gene; V was cut back by 4 bases and J by 9 bases. The CDR3 totals 14 residues. Germline CDR1 and CDR2: SGHDN and FVKESK. Here the CDR3 reads CASSLGQGSSPLHF. Here the CDR3 DNA reads TGTGCCAGCAGCCTTGGACAGGGAAGTTCACCCCTCCACTTT. Full variable domain (outside the CDR3, taken from reference TRBV14 and TRBJ1-6): EAGVTQFPSHSVIEKGQTVTLRCDPISGHDNLYWYRRVMGKEIKFLLHFVKESKQDESGMPNNRFLAERTGGTYSTLKVQPAELEDSGVYFCASSLGQGSSPLHFGNGTRLTVT.

V usage is TRBV9 and J usage is TRBJ2-1; TRBD1 matches at 10 bases. This CDR3 has 15 residues. Germline V gene sequence: CDR1 SGDLS, CDR2 YYNGEE. The V gene end was trimmed by 3 bases and the J gene end by 7 bases; junction bases not matched to a gene: 7. The CDR3 nucleotides are TGTGCCAGCAGCGCACTCGGGACAGGGGTTAATGAGCAGTTCTTC. Amino acid sequence: CASSALGTGVNEQFF.

The rearrangement links TRBV2 to TRBJ2-7, with a weak D call TRBD2 (6 bases). This CDR3 has 15 amino acids. Trimming took off 4 bases at V and 3 bases at J, with 16 bases between the two ends. The germline CDR1 and CDR2 sequences are SNHLY and FYNNEI. CDR3 sequence reads: CASSASGAGGYEQYF. The CDR3 nucleotides are TGTGCCAGCAGTGCCAGTGGGGCCGGGGGCTACGAGCAGTACTTC.

This chain joins TRBV19 and TRBJ2-7, with TRBD1 matching over 9 bases. The germline V gene has CDR1 LNHDA and CDR2 SQIVND (reference sequence). After removal of 5 bases from V and 1 base from J, the junction contained 12 bases not matched to a gene. This CDR3 is built from 17 residues. Here the CDR3 reads CASSLRRGQGNSYEQYF. The CDR3 DNA follows: TGTGCCAGTAGTCTCAGGAGGGGACAGGGAAATTCCTACGAGCAGTACTTC.

The V gene is TRBV30, the J gene TRBJ1-1, with 7 bases aligning to TRBD1. The CDR3 has 14 residues. The trim removed 1 base at V and 0 bases at J, leaving 2 bases unmatched. CDR1 is GTSNPN, CDR2 SVGIG, per germline (reference sequence). The CDR3 sequence is CAWSADRVNTEAFF. The CDR3 bases are TGTGCCTGGAGTGCCGACAGGGTGAACACTGAAGCTTTCTTT.

The chain recombines TRBV11-2 with TRBJ2-1; 8 nucleotides align to TRBD2. Germline CDR1 and CDR2: SGHAT and FQNNGV. CDR3 length: 16 amino acids. The J segment lost 1 base and the V segment lost 1 base, leaving 3 bases of the junction unmatched. CDR3 amino acids: CASSLGTSFSYNEQFF. The CDR3 bases are TGTGCCAGCAGCTTAGGGACTAGCTTTTCCTACAATGAGCAGTTCTTC.

The chain couples TRBV9 to TRBJ2-1, with a possible D match to TRBD1 (5 bases). Germline CDR1 reads SGDLS; CDR2 reads YYNGEE. This CDR3 region has 13 residues. With 0 bases removed from V and 6 bases from J, the gap between germline ends came to 7 bases. The CDR3 nucleotides are TGTGCCAGCAGCGTAGGACAGTCCAATGAGCAGTTCTTC. It translates to CASSVGQSNEQFF.

The chain employs TRBV4-2 and TRBJ2-2; 8 bases match TRBD1. Unmatched junction bases numbered 4, after V lost 6 bases and J lost 1 base. From germline, CDR1 is LGHNA and CDR2 YNFKEQ. The CDR3 runs to 15 residues. The CDR3 sequence: CASRPGTGNTGELFF. CDR3 coding DNA: TGTGCCAGCAGGCCCGGGACAGGGAACACCGGGGAGCTGTTTTTT.